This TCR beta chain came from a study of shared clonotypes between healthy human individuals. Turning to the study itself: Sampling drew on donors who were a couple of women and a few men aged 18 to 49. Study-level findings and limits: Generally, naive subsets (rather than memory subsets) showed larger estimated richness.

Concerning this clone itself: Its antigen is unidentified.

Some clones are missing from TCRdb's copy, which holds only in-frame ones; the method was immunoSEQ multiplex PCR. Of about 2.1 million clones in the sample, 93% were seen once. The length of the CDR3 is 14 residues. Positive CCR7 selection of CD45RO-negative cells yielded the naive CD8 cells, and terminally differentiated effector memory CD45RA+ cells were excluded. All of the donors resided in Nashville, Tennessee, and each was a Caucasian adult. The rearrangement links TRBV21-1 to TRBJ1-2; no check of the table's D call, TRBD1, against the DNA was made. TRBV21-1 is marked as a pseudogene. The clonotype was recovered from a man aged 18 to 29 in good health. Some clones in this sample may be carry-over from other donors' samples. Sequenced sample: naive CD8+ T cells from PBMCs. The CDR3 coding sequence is TGTGCCTCGAAACGGGACAGATGTAACTATGGCTACACCTTC. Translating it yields CASKRDRCNYGYTF.